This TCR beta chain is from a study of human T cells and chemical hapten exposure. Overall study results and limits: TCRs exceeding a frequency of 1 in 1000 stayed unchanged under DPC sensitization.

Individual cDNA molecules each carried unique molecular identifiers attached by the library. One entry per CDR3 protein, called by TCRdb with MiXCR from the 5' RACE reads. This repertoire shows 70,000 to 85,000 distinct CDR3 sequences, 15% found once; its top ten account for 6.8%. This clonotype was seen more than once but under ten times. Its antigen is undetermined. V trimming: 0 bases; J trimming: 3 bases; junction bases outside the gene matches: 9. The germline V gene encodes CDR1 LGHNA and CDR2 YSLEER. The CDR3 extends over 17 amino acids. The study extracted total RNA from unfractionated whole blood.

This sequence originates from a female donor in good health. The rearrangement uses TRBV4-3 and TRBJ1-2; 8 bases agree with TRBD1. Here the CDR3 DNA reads TGCGCCAGCAGCCAAGATTACCGCCCAGGGGGCGACTATGGCTACACCTTC. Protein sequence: CASSQDYRPGGDYGYTF.